This TCR beta chain is from a study of blood T cell repertoires in COVID-19. The overall study: The cDNA or gDNA used as material had been derived from T cells, B-cell-depleted T cells, or PBMCs.

Only in-frame clones appear in the TCRdb table, and some are missing; sequencing was by immunoSEQ multiplex PCR. The table records about 230,000 clones, approximately 84% of them present only once. Living in 24 US areas, the participants were between roughly 18 and 90 years of age. Cohort 3 recovered donors had two negative PCRs, clearance, or symptom resolution. CDR1 is MRHNA and CDR2 is SNTAGT in the germline V gene. This CDR3 contains 15 residues. J lost 7 bases, V lost 0 bases, and 5 bases had no gene match. This chain joins TRBV6-4 and TRBJ2-1; 8 bases line up with TRBD2. This TCR was recovered from a man aged 18 to 30 who had recovered from COVID-19. Sequencing was done on a sample of PBMCs or T cells enriched from blood (not recorded which). The CDR3 here is CASSDSKRESNEQFF. The CDR3 nucleotides are TGTGCCAGCAGTGACTCCAAGCGGGAGTCAAATGAGCAGTTCTTC.